A single sample gave rise to the 6 T cell receptor beta chains below, sequenced in a study of persistence of HIV-infected CD4 T cells. These TCRs' antigens remain unknown. Lysates of CMV-infected fibroblasts at approximately 9.4 ug/mL stimulated these cells. Responding CD4+ T cells were sorted by upregulation of both CD40 ligand and CD69. This was the immunoSEQ version 4 assay in survey mode. Generated by immunoSEQ multiplex PCR, the TCRdb table keeps only in-frame clones and is missing some. The table lists 15,000 to 20,000 clones, about 61% of them singletons. The starting material was CD4+ T cells sorted from PBMCs after roughly 17-hour stimulation, obtained from a patient who received antiretroviral therapy. The receptors were gathered from an adult woman with HIV who was CMV-seropositive.

The genes are TRBV24-1 and TRBJ2-3; TRBD1 matches at 7 bases. Germline values: CDR1 KGHDR, CDR2 SFDVKD. The CDR3 contains 15 residues. V was clipped by 1 base and J by 1 base; unmatched bases: 1. The CDR3 DNA reads TGTGCCACCAGTGATTTCGGGACAGGCACAGATACGCAGTATTTT. Its protein product is CATSDFGTGTDTQYF.

The chain uses TRBV6-4 and TRBJ2-1, with 8 bases matching TRBD2. The germline V gene has CDR1 MRHNA and CDR2 SNTAGT. The V segment lost 3 bases and the J segment 15 bases; nucleotides outside the gene matches: 7. The length of the CDR3 is 12 residues. The CDR3 coding sequence is TGTGCCAGCAGTGAGTTCGGGGGGGCCTTGTTCTTC. Its translation: CASSEFGGALFF.

J is TRBJ2-5 and V is TRBV29-1, with D possibly matching TRBD2 (5 bases). Germline V gives CDR1 SQVTM, CDR2 ANQGSEA. The CDR3 length is 12 residues. The V end was cut by 5 bases, the J end by 5 bases, with 12 bases between. This CDR3 is CSVRTDLETQYF. The DNA of the CDR3 is TGCAGCGTTAGGACTGATTTGGAGACCCAGTACTTC.

The V and J genes are TRBV6-1 and TRBJ1-6; D not resolved. CDR3 length: 13 amino acids. V was trimmed by 2 bases and J by 8 bases, leaving 7 bases between them. Germline V gene lookup returns CDR1 MNHNS and CDR2 SASEGT. The CDR3 protein is CASSERRDSPLHF. The CDR3 bases are TGTGCCAGCAGTGAAAGGAGGGATTCACCCCTCCACTTT.

The genes are TRBV9 and TRBJ1-3; D remains ambiguous. V was pared by 0 bases and J by 4 bases, with 8 bases between. The germline V gene has CDR1 SGDLS and CDR2 YYNGEE. This CDR3 has 14 amino acids. CDR3 sequence (DNA): TGTGCCAGCAGCGTAGCCAGCCTCGGAAACACCATATATTTT. It translates to CASSVASLGNTIYF.

The chain joins TRBV27 to TRBJ2-2; weak D call: TRBD1 (6 bases). Germline assignment: CDR1 MNHEY and CDR2 SMNVEV (reference sequence). The V gene lost 6 bases and the J gene lost 6 bases, with 20 bases spanning the gap. The CDR3 is made up of 16 amino acids. CDR3 nucleotide sequence: TGTGCCAGCAGAGAACAGGGTCTAGTTAGTGCCGGGGAGCTGTTTTTT. It translates to CASREQGLVSAGELFF.